Below, 32 T cell receptor beta chains from the same sample are listed, as sequenced in a study of T-cell reconstitution after alpha-beta-depleted transplantation in children. A TCRbeta library incorporating unique molecular identifiers was prepared. TCRdb recomputed calls from the PCR reads with MiXCR, one row per CDR3 protein. The top ten clones hold approximately 2.3% of a sample with some 520,000 distinct CDR3 sequences, approximately 32% of them seen once. The material sequenced was PBMCs from the stem cell graft donor, taken from the stem cell graft. All receptors derive from a human donor who donated a stem cell graft to a child with aplastic anemia.

This chain links TRBV29-1 with TRBJ1-2; tentatively, D is TRBD1 (5 bases). This CDR3 spans 11 amino acids. The V gene's germline CDR1 is SQVTM and CDR2 ANQGSEA. V dropped 0 bases and J dropped 14 bases, with 13 bases sitting between them. CDR3 nucleotide sequence: TGCAGCGTTGAAGAGGGTACGGGGACTACCTTC. The encoded protein is CSVEEGTGTTF.

This clonotype was detected a few times. The chain couples TRBV9 to TRBJ2-1; D perhaps matches TRBD2 (5 bases). CDR3 length: 15 residues. Deletions cut 3 bases from V and 5 bases from J, with 15 bases between. Looked up from germline, CDR1 is SGDLS and CDR2 is YYNGEE. The CDR3 bases are TGTGCCAGCAGCGCTGAGGGCCGGGCTGACAATGAGCAGTTCTTC. This codes for CASSAEGRADNEQFF. Full variable domain (remainder filled in from reference TRBV9 and TRBJ2-1): DSGVTQTPKHLITATGQRVTLRCSPRSGDLSVYWYQQSLDQGLQFLIQYYNGEERAKGNILERFSAQQFPDLHSELNLSSLELGDSALYFCASSAEGRADNEQFFGPGTRLTVL.

This clonotype has more than one count but fewer than ten. The chain carries TRBV10-3 and TRBJ2-7, with D possibly called TRBD1 or TRBD2 (6 bases each). Trimming pared 10 bases from V and 3 bases from J, leaving 22 bases between. Germline CDR1 and CDR2: ENHRY and SYGVKD. This CDR3 comprises 15 residues. The CDR3 bases are TGTGCCACTAGACCGGGGGCAGGGGCCTTCTACGAGCAGTACGTC. Its translation is CATRPGAGAFYEQYV.

J is TRBJ1-3 and V is TRBV12-3 or TRBV12-4, with a tentative D call TRBD1 (5 bases). Trimming stripped 3 bases from V and 4 bases from J, with 13 bases between. This CDR3 is built from 15 residues. The DNA for the CDR3 is TGTGCCAGCAGTTTGTTTGGGGGAATCGGAAACACCATATATTTT. Its translation is CASSLFGGIGNTIYF.

V is TRBV6-5 and J is TRBJ1-5; possible D gene TRBD1, 6 bases. The length of the CDR3 is 16 residues. Trimming removed 2 bases from V and 3 bases from J, with 14 bases in between. The germline gives CDR1 MNHEY, CDR2 SVGAGI. The CDR3 loop is CASSYGGSTANQPQHF. The CDR3 DNA sequence: TGTGCCAGCAGTTACGGGGGCAGCACCGCCAATCAGCCCCAGCATTTT.

The chain links TRBV5-6 to TRBJ2-3; perhaps TRBD2 as D (5 bases). CDR1 is SGHDT, CDR2 YYEEEE, per germline. With 0 bases removed from V and 0 bases from J, the gap between germline ends came to 17 bases. The CDR3 extends over 18 amino acids. The CDR3 DNA reads TGTGCCAGCAGCTTGGGGCTCACCTGGAGGTCTAGCACAGATACGCAGTATTTT. Translated: CASSLGLTWRSSTDTQYF.

The chain's CDR3 is CASSLAGGAGGYTF. Here the CDR3 DNA reads TGTGCCAGCAGTTTAGCTGGGGGAGCGGGTGGCTACACCTTC. J is TRBJ1-2 and V is TRBV27, with D perhaps TRBD1 (5 bases). Germline V CDR1 and CDR2: MNHEY, SMNVEV (reference sequence). This CDR3 is built from 14 residues. Trimming removed 2 bases from V and 7 bases from J, with 14 bases in between.

This clonotype appeared once. The rearrangement uses TRBV24-1 and TRBJ1-5, with TRBD1 identical over 7 bases. The ends lost 5 bases at V and 2 bases at J; junction bases unmatched: 2. The germline V gene has CDR1 KGHDR and CDR2 SFDVKD. The CDR3 runs 14 residues. The CDR3 protein is CATSGTGRNQPQHF. CDR3 in DNA: TGTGCCACCAGTGGGACAGGCCGCAATCAGCCCCAGCATTTT.

CDR3 sequence reads: CASSLLAGGRQETQYF. The CDR3 DNA sequence: TGTGCCAGCAGCTTACTAGCGGGAGGTAGACAAGAGACCCAGTACTTC. V usage is TRBV27 and J usage is TRBJ2-5, with 12 bases lining up with TRBD2. Trimming at V came to 6 bases and at J to 2 bases, leaving 7 bases not matched to a gene. Germline CDR1 is MNHEY and CDR2 is SMNVEV (reference sequence). The length of the CDR3 is 16 residues.

This clonotype was picked up a small number of times. This chain links TRBV7-2 with TRBJ2-7, with D possibly being TRBD1 (5 bases). From germline, CDR1 is SGHTA and CDR2 FQGNSA. CDR3 length: 14 amino acids. With 0 bases removed from V and 3 bases from J, the gap between germline ends came to 9 bases. In nucleotides, the CDR3 is TGTGCCAGCAGCTTAGCCCCAGGGTACTACGAGCAGTACTTC. Encoded protein: CASSLAPGYYEQYF.

This chain connects TRBV28 to TRBJ1-4, with a possible D match to TRBD1 (5 bases). Trimming cost V 9 bases and J 8 bases, with 13 bases left between them. The length of the CDR3 is 12 residues. Germline V gives CDR1 MDHEN, CDR2 SYDVKM. The CDR3 nucleotides read TGTGCCAGTCGGGACGGTGGGGAAAAACTGTTTTTT. This translates into CASRDGGEKLFF.

J is TRBJ2-5 and V is TRBV7-2; the D gene could be TRBD1 or TRBD2 (5 bases each). This CDR3 is built from 14 residues. In germline, CDR1 is SGHTA, CDR2 FQGNSA. V was shortened by 4 bases and J by 4 bases, with 13 bases between the two germline ends. This CDR3 is CASSSSGPGETQYF. DNA of the CDR3: TGTGCCAGCAGCTCATCGGGGCCGGGAGAGACCCAGTACTTC.

This clonotype came up once. This chain joins TRBV5-4 and TRBJ2-3; TRBD2 matches at 7 bases. Trimming at V came to 0 bases and at J to 0 bases, leaving 4 bases not matched to a gene. The length of the CDR3 is 16 residues. The germline V gene has CDR1 SGHNT and CDR2 YYREEE (reference sequence). The CDR3 DNA reads as TGTGCCAGCAGCTTGGGTGGTAGCGGGAGCACAGATACGCAGTATTTT. Its translation is CASSLGGSGSTDTQYF.

This clonotype has more than one count but fewer than ten. This chain joins TRBV28 and TRBJ2-5; 10 nucleotides align to TRBD1. Germline loops: CDR1 MDHEN, CDR2 SYDVKM. J was trimmed by 5 bases and V by 5 bases; bases with no gene match: 8. CDR3 size: 15 residues. This chain's CDR3 is CASSHRQGAYETQYF. CDR3 nucleotide sequence: TGTGCCAGCAGTCATAGACAGGGGGCTTATGAGACCCAGTACTTC. The full variable domain, completed using reference TRBV28 and TRBJ2-5, is DVKVTQSSRYLVKRTGEKVFLECVQDMDHENMFWYRQDPGLGLRLIYFSYDVKMKEKGDIPEGYSVSREKKERFSLILESASTNQTSMYLCASSHRQGAYETQYFGPGTRLLVL.

This chain connects TRBV6-5 to TRBJ2-2, with no clear D. This CDR3 is built from 16 residues. Germline-derived CDR1 and CDR2 are MNHEY and SVGAGI. V was shortened by 1 base and J by 3 bases, with 12 bases between the two germline ends. This CDR3 is CASSYLTSWDTGELFF. For the CDR3, the DNA is TGTGCCAGCAGTTACTTGACTTCGTGGGACACCGGGGAGCTGTTTTTT.

This chain links TRBV29-1 with TRBJ2-5; 7 bases align to TRBD1. The CDR3 has 14 residues. From germline, CDR1 is SQVTM and CDR2 ANQGSEA. V trimming: 6 bases; J trimming: 5 bases; junction bases outside the gene matches: 12. This CDR3 reads CSVPLKGARETQYF. CDR3 DNA: TGCAGCGTGCCCCTGAAGGGGGCGCGGGAGACCCAGTACTTC.

This clonotype occurred a few times. CDR3 sequence reads: CSAREGLAGGQFF. CDR3 DNA: TGCAGTGCTAGAGAGGGACTAGCGGGAGGGCAGTTCTTC. The rearrangement uses TRBV20-1 and TRBJ2-1, with 15 bases matching TRBD2. The CDR3 is 13 amino acids. V dropped 0 bases and J dropped 12; count of bases not matched to a gene: 0. Germline values: CDR1 DFQATT, CDR2 SNEGSKA (reference sequence).

The chain joins TRBV29-1 to TRBJ2-1; 9 nucleotides match TRBD1. V lost 4 bases to trimming and J lost 4 bases; unmatched junction nucleotides: 2. The CDR3 runs to 13 residues. The germline CDR1 and CDR2 sequences are SQVTM and ANQGSEA. The CDR3 DNA is TGCAGCGTTGGAGACAGGGGGTACAATGAGCAGTTCTTC. Encoded protein: CSVGDRGYNEQFF.

This clonotype has more than one count but fewer than ten. The V and J genes are TRBV6-6 and TRBJ1-1; D is ambiguous. The length of the CDR3 is 12 residues. The germline gives CDR1 MNHNY, CDR2 SVGAGI (reference sequence). The germline V and J ends were trimmed by 3 bases and 3 bases, with 5 bases remaining between them. CDR3 sequence (DNA): TGTGCCAGCAGTTATCTGGACACTGAAGCTTTCTTT. Translated, it gives CASSYLDTEAFF.

This clonotype was seen more than once but under ten times. This chain connects TRBV6-1 to TRBJ1-2; 11 bases fit TRBD1. There are 15 residues in the CDR3. The germline gives CDR1 MNHNS, CDR2 SASEGT. The V and J ends lost 6 bases and 6 bases, in that order; junction bases with no gene match: 9. CDR3 coding DNA: TGTGCCAGCAGGACCCCGGGACAGGGGGTTCATGGCTACACCTTC. This translates into CASRTPGQGVHGYTF.

The chain joins TRBV29-1 to TRBJ2-3, with TRBD2 identical over 13 bases. J gave up 4 bases and V 3 bases, and 7 bases lay outside the gene matches. Germline CDR1 reads SQVTM; CDR2 reads ANQGSEA. This CDR3 is 16 amino acids long. The CDR3 spells CSVDGLAGVSPDTQYF. The CDR3 DNA is TGCAGCGTTGACGGACTAGCGGGAGTATCCCCAGATACGCAGTATTTT.

This chain connects TRBV12-3 or TRBV12-4 to TRBJ2-3; TRBD2 might be the D (5 bases). This CDR3 has 13 amino acids. V lost 6 bases and J lost 3, with 10 bases in between. In nucleotides, the CDR3 is TGTGCCAGCAGCAACTTAGCGACAGATACGCAGTATTTT. Amino acids: CASSNLATDTQYF.

This chain joins TRBV27 and TRBJ2-7; 13 bases map to TRBD2. Germline V gene data show CDR1 as MNHEY and CDR2 as SMNVEV (reference sequence). Unmatched junction bases numbered 5, after V lost 5 bases and J lost 7 bases. This CDR3 region has 14 residues. The CDR3 is CASSVGLAGREQYF. The DNA of the CDR3 is TGTGCCAGCAGTGTGGGACTAGCGGGGAGGGAGCAGTACTTC.

V and J are TRBV5-8 and TRBJ2-1; D might be TRBD1 (6 bases). V was cut by 7 bases and J by 1 base, with 18 bases left in between. Germline V gives CDR1 SGHTS, CDR2 YDEGEE. The CDR3 extends over 16 amino acids. CDR3 nucleotides: TGTGCCAGCGGGCGTTTCGAGACAGGTTCCTACAATGAGCAGTTCTTC. Amino acids: CASGRFETGSYNEQFF.

A few counts support this clonotype. This sequence joins TRBV6-5 and TRBJ1-5; D perhaps matches TRBD1 (6 bases). Germline-derived CDR1 and CDR2 are MNHEY and SVGAGI. The V and J ends lost 2 bases and 7 bases respectively, with 9 bases between them. The CDR3 sequence is 13 residues long. The CDR3 is CASSYDRSQPQHF. CDR3 DNA: TGTGCCAGCAGTTACGACAGGTCCCAGCCCCAGCATTTT.

This chain uses TRBV29-1 with TRBJ1-2; the D gene is possibly TRBD1 (5 bases). This CDR3 is built from 14 residues. V was pared by 6 bases and J by 4 bases, with 18 bases between. Germline V gene sequence: CDR1 SQVTM, CDR2 ANQGSEA. As DNA, the CDR3 is TGCAGCGTCGGAGACAGCAGCGGTATCTATGGCTACACCTTC. This codes for CSVGDSSGIYGYTF.

This clonotype occurred a few times. The CDR3 protein is CATSDLDRGTQYF. The DNA for the CDR3 is TGTGCCACCAGTGATTTGGACCGGGGTACGCAGTATTTT. The chain joins TRBV24-1 to TRBJ2-3, with a possible D match to TRBD2 (5 bases). V was shortened by 0 bases and J by 8 bases, with 8 bases between the two germline ends. The CDR3 has 13 residues. In germline, CDR1 is KGHDR, CDR2 SFDVKD.

This clonotype was recorded a few times. J is TRBJ1-1 and V is TRBV6-5, with TRBD1 matching 7 bases. Per the germline V gene, CDR1 is MNHEY and CDR2 is SVGAGI. J was trimmed by 10 bases and V by 2 bases; bases with no gene match: 4. CDR3 length: 12 residues. The DNA for the CDR3 is TGTGCCAGCAGTTACCCGACAGGGATAGCTTTCTTT. Its translation: CASSYPTGIAFF.

The gene calls are TRBV7-2 and TRBJ1-5; D gene unclear. Germline V lookup: CDR1 SGHTA, CDR2 FQGNSA. This CDR3 spans 16 amino acids. The V gene lost 2 bases and the J gene lost 2 bases, with 13 bases spanning the gap. CDR3 nucleotide sequence: TGTGCCAGCAGCTTAATTGCCTTCCCGGGCAATCAGCCCCAGCATTTT. Translated, it gives CASSLIAFPGNQPQHF.

This clonotype was observed a few times. The chain uses TRBV12-3 or TRBV12-4 and TRBJ1-2, with D tentatively TRBD1 (6 bases). The CDR3 has 15 amino acids. V lost 5 bases and J 0 bases, leaving 13 bases between the germline ends. CDR3 sequence: CASSLQGSANYGYTF. The CDR3 nucleotides are TGTGCCAGCAGTCTACAGGGCAGCGCTAACTATGGCTACACCTTC.

The chain links TRBV12-3 or TRBV12-4 to TRBJ1-2, with 8 bases that match TRBD1. CDR3 size: 14 residues. Losses at the gene ends were 3 bases for V and 4 bases for J; bases not matched to a gene: 4. The CDR3 region is CASSFSGGSYGYTF. The CDR3 bases are TGTGCCAGCAGTTTTTCAGGGGGCAGCTATGGCTACACCTTC.

The CDR3 sequence: CASSLDLAGDITDTQYF. CDR3 coding DNA: TGTGCCAGCAGCTTGGACCTTGCGGGAGACATTACAGATACGCAGTATTTT. V is TRBV5-4 and J is TRBJ2-3, with 7 nucleotides matching TRBD2. Trimming took 0 bases from V and 3 from J; bases not matched to a gene: 10. This CDR3 has 17 residues. Germline V gene lookup returns CDR1 SGHNT and CDR2 YYREEE (reference sequence).